This TCR beta chain stems from a study of metastatic and nonmetastatic thyroid tumors. Study-level background: Repertoire comparison spanned blood and tumor or nodule tissue of malignant and benign thyroid patients.

TCRdb reassembled clones from the PCR reads with MiXCR. In the table there are some 19,000 clones, around 26% of which are singletons. A remark on this clone: Antigen specificity is unknown.

All patients were untreated before thyroid surgery. General study points: Patients with malignant thyroid tumors reportedly had significantly higher TCR beta diversity than those with benign nodules, in blood and tumor.

Germline CDR1 and CDR2: DFQATT and SNEGSKA (reference sequence). V lost 3 bases and J 2 bases, leaving 8 bases between the germline ends. CDR3 size: 12 residues. The receptor comes from a female donor with papillary thyroid cancer or a benign thyroid nodule (not recorded which). Some clones in this sample may be carry-over from other donors' samples. The gene calls are TRBV20-1 and TRBJ2-7; D is ambiguous. Sequenced sample: tumor tissue. The CDR3 region has the DNA TGCAGTGCTAGCTTACAGCCCTACGAGCAGTACTTC. Its translation is CSASLQPYEQYF.